The present entry profiles one T cell receptor beta chain with its context. This clone was seen once. The clone's antigen remains unknown. Base quality data are lacking; no much larger clone is found one base away. The sample belongs to a study of blood T cell repertoires in COVID-19 (dated by TCRdb to 2018 to 2021). In the study overall: Collaborator samples came from the United States, Italy and Spain and covered acute and convalescent phases of COVID-19. The prospective study material was composed of cDNA or gDNA derived from T cells, B-cell-depleted T cells, or PBMCs. The repertoires were released in a freely available public database intended as a resource for research on the immune response to SARS-CoV-2. Where HLA class I and class II types were available, the types were taken from metadata supplied by the sample provider, not from assay-based typing. The sample metadata nearly always contained a de-identified subject ID, COVID-19 status, age in years and sex. The dataset comprised deeply sampled blood TCRbeta repertoires from subjects exposed to, actively infected with, or recovered from COVID-19. Samples came from the ongoing ImmuneRACE study (first 160 participants) plus 1,254 subjects from 6 global collaborators.

The collaborating institutions used their own protocols to collect whole blood in K2EDTA tubes. For TCRbeta analysis, collaborators shipped samples as frozen whole blood, isolated PBMCs, or DNA extracted from either of those sample types. Sequences KGHDR (CDR1) and SFDVKD (CDR2) are obtained from the germline V gene. The CDR3 covers 16 residues, taking in both the cysteine and the phenylalanine. Just CDR3 DNA is preserved here, 48 bases in frame from base 1. The junction shows trimming of 0 bases on V and 4 bases on J, and the gene matches do not reach 2 bases of it. The immunoSEQ Assay, a bias-controlled multiplex PCR, was used to amplify TCRbeta CDR3 regions from genomic DNA. Per the original workflow: The number of nucleated cells in each sample was estimated from the amplification of reference gene primers within the assay. To quantify the absolute abundance of each unique TCRbeta CDR3 rearrangement, sequence reads were collapsed and filtered. Productive Simpson clonality was computed per sample as the square root of Simpson's diversity index over productive rearrangements. TCRdb obtained this table from immuneACCESS and retained in-frame rearrangements with V and J assigned. These tables miss some clones; where compared with another copy, unresolved V genes account for less than half of the shortfall, and the remainder is unexplained. D and trimming were read from the DNA, whereas the V and J calls and clone size are those reported in that table. In this sample the table shows tens of thousands of clones, roughly 80% of which occur a single time. The ten largest clones represent 18% of the sample.

Results and caveats for the whole study, not just this receptor: The quantity of clinical and demographic metadata differed by source and by participant and was supplied without curation.

The chain is assembled from TRBV24-1 and TRBJ2-7, and 13 junction bases match TRBD2. Sequencing was performed on peripheral blood. The origin of this receptor is an older woman with acute or convalescent COVID-19. The CDR3 amino acid sequence is: CATSDLGTSGEYEQYF. The base sequence is TGTGCCACCAGTGATTTGGGGACTAGCGGGGAGTACGAGCAGTACTTC.